This T cell receptor (beta chain) was observed in a study of regulatory T cells in long-lasting Graves disease. The overall study: Graves' patients who were just diagnosed had used antithyroid drugs for under 3 months.

This clonotype was detected ten times or more. Relying on iRepertoire HTBI primers and Arm-PCR of CDR3 regions, the team built TCR beta libraries. As handled by the study authors: Sequenced samples collectively carried approximately 58 TRBV and over 11 TRBJ segments. TCRdb called the multiplex PCR reads again in MiXCR, with one record for every CDR3 protein. TCRdb's processing, not the authors', yielded these V and J calls. The sample has approximately 350,000 distinct CDR3 sequences, 15% to 20% seen once; the top ten hold 20%. Time point of the sample: newly diagnosed GD, antithyroid drugs for less than 3 months. There was RNA extracted from PBMCs, and the TCR library was made from it. In each case, Graves' disease was diagnosed per American Thyroid Association guidelines. Per germline, CDR1 LGHDT and CDR2 YNNKEL (reference sequence). V lost 4 bases and J lost 12; bases outside the gene matches: 14. CDR3 size: 14 residues.

The same sample was also studied in work on T cells in Graves' hyperthyroidism and ophthalmopathy.

This clonotype originated in a woman aged 18-30 years with Graves disease. The rearrangement links TRBV3-1 to TRBJ1-2, with TRBD1 matching over 7 bases. Material: peripheral blood mononuclear cells (PBMCs), obtained at new diagnosis, from a patient treated with antithyroid drugs. The CDR3 nucleotides read TGTGCCAGCAGCCCGGCGGGGACAGTCCGAGGGGACACCTTC. Amino acid sequence: CASSPAGTVRGDTF.